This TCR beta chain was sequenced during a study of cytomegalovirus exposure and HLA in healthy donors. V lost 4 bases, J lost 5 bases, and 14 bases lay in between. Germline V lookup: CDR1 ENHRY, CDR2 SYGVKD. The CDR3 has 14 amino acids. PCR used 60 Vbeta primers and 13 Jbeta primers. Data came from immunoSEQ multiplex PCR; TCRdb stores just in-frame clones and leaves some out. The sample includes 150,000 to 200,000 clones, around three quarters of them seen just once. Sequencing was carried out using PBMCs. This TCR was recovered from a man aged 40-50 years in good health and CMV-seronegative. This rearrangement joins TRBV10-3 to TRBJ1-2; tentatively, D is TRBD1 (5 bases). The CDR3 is CAISGGVSFYGYTF. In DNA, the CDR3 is TGTGCCATCAGTGGGGGGGTCTCGTTTTATGGCTACACCTTC.